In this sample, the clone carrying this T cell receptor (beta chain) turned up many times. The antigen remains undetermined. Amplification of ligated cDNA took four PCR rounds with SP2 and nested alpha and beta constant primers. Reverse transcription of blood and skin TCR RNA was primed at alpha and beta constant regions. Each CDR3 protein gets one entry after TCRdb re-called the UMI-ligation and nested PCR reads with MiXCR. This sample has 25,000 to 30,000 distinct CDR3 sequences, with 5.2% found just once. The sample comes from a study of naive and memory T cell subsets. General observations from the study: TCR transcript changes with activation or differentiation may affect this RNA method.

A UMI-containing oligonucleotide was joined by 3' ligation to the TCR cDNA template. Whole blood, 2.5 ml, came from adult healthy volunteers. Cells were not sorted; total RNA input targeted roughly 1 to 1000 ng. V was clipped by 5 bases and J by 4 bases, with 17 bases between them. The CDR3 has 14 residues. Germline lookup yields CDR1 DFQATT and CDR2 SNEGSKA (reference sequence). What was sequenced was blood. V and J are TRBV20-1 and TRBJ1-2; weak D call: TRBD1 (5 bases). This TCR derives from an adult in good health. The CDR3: CSAQEGSPGYGYTF. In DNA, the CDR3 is TGCAGTGCTCAGGAGGGGTCCCCTGGCTATGGCTACACCTTC.